The clone carrying this T cell receptor (beta chain) appeared many times. This record comes from a study of T cells in Graves' hyperthyroidism and ophthalmopathy. RNA transcripts served as the template for amplifying TCR beta CDR3 regions. TCR CDR3 regions were first amplified by RT-PCR with HTBI primers. Using its own MiXCR run on the multiplex PCR reads, TCRdb lists one record per CDR3 protein. Of 300,000 to 400,000 distinct CDR3 sequences in the sample, 13% to 15% were seen once. The CDR3 contains 15 residues. The junction had 7 bases not matched to a gene; V was cut back by 1 base and J by 4 bases. Germline V gene sequence: CDR1 DFQATT, CDR2 SNEGSKA (reference sequence).

V usage is TRBV20-1 and J usage is TRBJ1-1; 9 bases are shared with TRBD1. The receptor comes from a woman in her twenties or thirties with Graves' ophthalmopathy. Sequences were obtained from blood. CDR3 protein: CSARGTGDGGTEAFF. The CDR3 DNA reads as TGCAGTGCTAGAGGGACAGGGGACGGGGGCACTGAAGCTTTCTTT.